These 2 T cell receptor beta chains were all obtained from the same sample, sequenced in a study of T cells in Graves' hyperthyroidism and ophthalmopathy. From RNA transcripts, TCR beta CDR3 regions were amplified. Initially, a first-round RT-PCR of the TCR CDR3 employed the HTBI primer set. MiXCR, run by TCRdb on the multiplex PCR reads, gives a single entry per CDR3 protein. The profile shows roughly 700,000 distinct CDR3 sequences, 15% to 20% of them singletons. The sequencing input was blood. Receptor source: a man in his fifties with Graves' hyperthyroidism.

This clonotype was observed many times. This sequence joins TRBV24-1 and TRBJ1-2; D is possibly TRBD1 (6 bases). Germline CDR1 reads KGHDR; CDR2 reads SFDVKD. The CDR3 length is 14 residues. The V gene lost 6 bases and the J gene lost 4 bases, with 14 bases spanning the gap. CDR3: CATSTGHLSYGYTF. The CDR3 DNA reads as TGTGCCACCAGTACGGGACACCTAAGCTATGGCTACACCTTC.

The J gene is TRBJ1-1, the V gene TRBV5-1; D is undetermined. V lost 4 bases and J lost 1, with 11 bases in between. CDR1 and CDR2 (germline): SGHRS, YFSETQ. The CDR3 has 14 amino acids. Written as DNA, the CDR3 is TGCGCCAGCAGCGTAGACAACCAGAACACTGAAGCTTTCTTT. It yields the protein CASSVDNQNTEAFF.